These 29 T cell receptor beta chains were all obtained from the same sample, sequenced in a study of identical twins. In TCRdb, the 5' RACE reads were re-called with MiXCR into one record per CDR3 protein. The table has approximately 350,000 distinct CDR3 sequences, 12% seen once. In addition, the sample was reused for a study of yellow fever vaccine responses in identical twins.

Sequencing input: CD8+ T cells sorted from blood. Source of these receptors: a woman aged 18-29 years in good health.

CDR3 in amino acids: CATSIPGTSNEQFF. The CDR3, as DNA: TGTGCCACCAGCATCCCCGGGACTAGTAATGAGCAGTTCTTC. The V and J genes are TRBV15 and TRBJ2-1, with 8 bases lining up with TRBD2. V shed 4 bases, J shed 7 bases, and the junction held 6 bases outside the gene matches. The CDR3 is 14 amino acids. CDR1 LNHNV and CDR2 YYDKDF come from the germline V gene (reference sequence).

This clonotype was found a few times. The chain couples TRBV2 to TRBJ2-3; D gene uncertain. Deletions cut 8 bases from V and 5 bases from J, with 8 bases between. Per the germline V gene, CDR1 is SNHLY and CDR2 is FYNNEI. The CDR3 is 11 residues long. The DNA of the CDR3 is TGTGCCAGCGTTGGCCTAGATACGCAGTATTTT. It is translated as CASVGLDTQYF.

This clonotype was observed at least ten times. The chain has TRBV28 and TRBJ2-7; possibly TRBD1 for D (5 bases). The V end lost 5 bases, the J end lost 3 bases, and 20 bases lay between the germline ends. The CDR3 totals 16 residues. CDR1 is MDHEN, CDR2 SYDVKM, per germline. CDR3 protein: CASSHSLTGTIYEQYV. The CDR3 region has the DNA TGTGCCAGCAGTCACTCCCTCACAGGAACTATCTACGAGCAGTACGTC.

The chain employs TRBV7-9 and TRBJ2-7, with a weak D call TRBD1 (6 bases). V was shortened by 2 bases and J by 6 bases, with 23 bases between the two germline ends. The germline V gene encodes CDR1 SEHNR and CDR2 FQNEAQ (reference sequence). This CDR3 region has 17 residues. The CDR3 nucleotides are TGTGCCAGCAGCTTACCCGCTGAGGGGGTTGGGGTCGCCGAGCAGTACTTC. Translated: CASSLPAEGVGVAEQYF.

This clonotype showed up just a few times. V usage is TRBV2 and J usage is TRBJ1-1, with 11 bases that match TRBD1. Germline V gene lookup returns CDR1 SNHLY and CDR2 FYNNEI. The CDR3 runs 16 residues. V was pared by 6 bases and J by 4 bases, with 10 bases of the junction left unmatched. CDR3 in amino acids: CASRLGQGALSTEAFF. CDR3 nucleotide sequence: TGTGCCAGCAGACTCGGACAGGGGGCGTTGAGCACTGAAGCTTTCTTT.

In regard to this clonotype: The junction does not match germline at one end; this may be a read error. The chain carries TRBV28 and TRBJ2-7; 9 nucleotides line up with TRBD2. This CDR3 region has 14 residues. The germline V gene encodes CDR1 MDHEN and CDR2 SYDVKM. Written as DNA, the CDR3 is TGTGCCGGCAGTTTCGGCGGGAGGGCCTACGAGCAGTACTTC. Its translation is CAGSFGGRAYEQYF.

There are a few counts of this clonotype. V is TRBV5-5 and J is TRBJ2-7, with a tentative D call TRBD1 (6 bases). Germline CDR1 SGHKS, CDR2 YYEKEE (reference sequence). This CDR3 comprises 14 residues. V was shortened by 3 bases and J by 0 bases, with 10 bases between the two germline ends. The CDR3 is CASSYDRSSYEQYF. The CDR3, as DNA: TGTGCCAGCAGCTACGACAGGAGCTCCTACGAGCAGTACTTC.

The chain uses TRBV27 and TRBJ2-4; the match to TRBD2 covers 9 bases. V was clipped by 4 bases and J by 6 bases; unmatched bases: 13. The CDR3 extends over 17 amino acids. The germline gives CDR1 MNHEY, CDR2 SMNVEV (reference sequence). CDR3 sequence (DNA): TGTGCCAGCAGTTCCCGTGGGCTAGCGGGGAAAGGAAACATTCAGTACTTC. This translates into CASSSRGLAGKGNIQYF.

This clonotype has just a few counts. The genes are TRBV9 and TRBJ2-7, with a possible D match to TRBD2 (6 bases). The CDR3 spans 11 residues. Trimming took off 3 bases at V and 7 bases at J, with 8 bases between the two ends. CDR1 and CDR2 (germline): SGDLS, YYNGEE. The CDR3 DNA follows: TGTGCCAGCAGCGACGGAGGGGAGCAGTACTTC. Translation gives CASSDGGEQYF.

The V call is TRBV7-3, the J call TRBJ2-1, with 9 bases identical to TRBD2. The CDR3 runs 15 residues. The V and J ends lost 4 bases and 7 bases, in that order; junction bases with no gene match: 8. Germline V gene lookup returns CDR1 SGHTA and CDR2 FQGTGA. CDR3 residues: CASSSSSGKGNEQFF. CDR3 in DNA: TGTGCCAGCAGCTCGTCTAGCGGGAAAGGGAATGAGCAGTTCTTC.

The J gene is TRBJ2-5, the V gene TRBV9; the D gene is possibly TRBD2 (6 bases). Germline V gene sequence: CDR1 SGDLS, CDR2 YYNGEE. This CDR3 is built from 15 residues. With 0 bases removed from V and 5 bases from J, the gap between germline ends came to 14 bases. The CDR3 nucleotides read TGTGCCAGCAGCGTAGAAACTAGCCTTGGGGAGACCCAGTACTTC. Protein: CASSVETSLGETQYF.

This clonotype came up many times. The CDR3 DNA is TGTGCCAGCAGCAAAGGGGACAAAGCCAACACCGGGGAGCTGTTTTTT. Its translation: CASSKGDKANTGELFF. The chain employs TRBV21-1 and TRBJ2-2; the table gives TRBD1 as D, unverified against the DNA. TRBV21-1 represents a pseudogene. The CDR3 consists of 16 residues.

The chain combines TRBV23-1 with TRBJ1-4, with unresolved D. TRBV23-1 is annotated as an ORF whose role is uncertain. Deletions cut 5 bases from V and 3 bases from J, with 10 bases between. The CDR3 consists of 14 residues. The CDR3 region has the DNA TGCGCCAGCAGTTGGGTGTTCGCTAATGAAAAACTGTTTTTT. This encodes CASSWVFANEKLFF.

About this clonotype: A read error may account for a junction end that differs from germline. The chain joins TRBV20-1 to TRBJ2-3; 9 bases are shared with TRBD2. Germline V gene lookup returns CDR1 DFQATT and CDR2 SNEGSKA (reference sequence). The CDR3 runs 19 residues. CDR3 DNA: TGCAGTGCAAGAGCGGGGCTAGCGGGGCCCCTATTACGCACAGATACGCAGTATTTT. Translation gives CSARAGLAGPLLRTDTQYF.

This clonotype was seen only a few times. This rearrangement joins TRBV20-1 to TRBJ2-3; D is unclear. The CDR3 has 13 amino acids. The ends were cut back, 4 bases at V and 3 bases at J, with 11 bases in the middle. CDR1 and CDR2 (germline): DFQATT, SNEGSKA (reference sequence). The CDR3 region is CSAIVPATDTQYF. In nucleotides, the CDR3 is TGCAGTGCTATAGTACCGGCTACAGATACGCAGTATTTT.

The CDR3 DNA sequence: TGTGCCACCAGTGTAAGGAATTACAATGAGCAGTTCTTC. Protein sequence: CATSVRNYNEQFF. The chain combines TRBV24-1 with TRBJ2-1, with unresolved D. CDR1 is KGHDR and CDR2 is SFDVKD in the germline V gene. The CDR3 is 13 residues long. Trimming pared 5 bases from V and 4 bases from J, leaving 8 bases between.

This chain joins TRBV11-2 and TRBJ2-1, with 11 bases aligning to TRBD2. Per germline, CDR1 SGHAT and CDR2 FQNNGV. The CDR3 length is 18 residues. V trimming: 0 bases; J trimming: 5 bases; junction bases outside the gene matches: 9. This CDR3 is CASSLDLMGLAENNEQFF. The CDR3 bases are TGTGCCAGCAGCTTAGACTTGATGGGACTAGCGGAGAACAATGAGCAGTTCTTC.

This clonotype has just a few counts. This chain connects TRBV6-2 or TRBV6-3 to TRBJ2-6; D ambiguous. Trimming took 5 bases from V and 1 from J, leaving 6 bases between them. The CDR3 consists of 14 residues. CDR1 and CDR2 from the germline V gene are MNHEY and SVGEGT. CDR3 sequence reads: CASSRNSGANVLTF. CDR3 bases: TGTGCCAGCAGTCGGAATTCTGGGGCCAACGTCCTGACTTTC.

This clonotype has just a few counts. V usage is TRBV7-9 and J usage is TRBJ1-2; the match to TRBD1 covers 7 bases. The germline gives CDR1 SEHNR, CDR2 FQNEAQ (reference sequence). Unmatched junction bases numbered 12, after V lost 5 bases and J lost 6 bases. The CDR3 extends over 15 amino acids. The CDR3 coding sequence is TGTGCCAGCAGCGACCAGACGGACAGGCCCGATGGCTACACCTTC. It translates to CASSDQTDRPDGYTF.

This clonotype was picked up a small number of times. The CDR3 DNA follows: TGTGCCACCAGCAGCCAACAGGCTTTCGGCTCTGGGGCCAACGTCCTGACTTTC. Protein sequence: CATSSQQAFGSGANVLTF. This chain joins TRBV15 and TRBJ2-6; D perhaps matches TRBD1 (5 bases). Germline V gene lookup returns CDR1 LNHNV and CDR2 YYDKDF (reference sequence). Trimming stripped 3 bases from V and 0 bases from J, with 15 bases between. The CDR3 has 18 amino acids.

This chain joins TRBV14 and TRBJ2-3; D not resolved. The CDR3 extends over 14 amino acids. Germline V gene sequence: CDR1 SGHDN, CDR2 FVKESK. Trimming stripped 1 base from V and 0 bases from J, with 5 bases between. DNA for the CDR3: TGTGCCAGCAGCCAAGTGGCAAGCACAGATACGCAGTATTTT. Translating it yields CASSQVASTDTQYF.

This clonotype turned up a few times. The rearrangement links TRBV3-1 to TRBJ2-3; 14 nucleotides line up with TRBD2. The germline gives CDR1 LGHDT, CDR2 YNNKEL (reference sequence). The CDR3 covers 18 residues. J lost 1 base, V lost 0 bases, and 3 bases had no gene match. CDR3 residues: CASSQEGLAGEGTDTQYF. The CDR3 DNA follows: TGTGCCAGCAGCCAAGAGGGACTAGCGGGAGAAGGCACAGATACGCAGTATTTT.

The chain recombines TRBV6-5 with TRBJ2-1; the D gene is possibly TRBD2 (6 bases). The CDR3 contains 13 residues. Germline V lookup: CDR1 MNHEY, CDR2 SVGAGI. Trimming removed 3 bases from V and 9 bases from J, with 12 bases in between. This CDR3 reads CASSYGGGSEQFF. The CDR3 DNA reads as TGTGCCAGCAGTTATGGTGGGGGGAGTGAGCAGTTCTTC.

DNA of the CDR3: TGTGCCAGCAGCTTAAGGCTGTCTCAGCCCCAGCATTTT. Protein: CASSLRLSQPQHF. The chain carries TRBV7-8 and TRBJ1-5; unclear D gene. CDR1 and CDR2 (germline): SGHVS, FQNEAQ. V shed 2 bases and J shed 6 bases, with 8 bases lying between them. CDR3 length equals 13 residues.

There are a few counts of this clonotype. The V call is TRBV6-1, the J call TRBJ1-1, with a tentative D call TRBD1 (5 bases). The germline V gene has CDR1 MNHNS and CDR2 SASEGT. This CDR3 is 13 amino acids long. V was clipped by 5 bases and J by 2 bases, with 9 bases between them. In DNA, the CDR3 is TGTGCCAGCAGTATGACAGTTAACACTGAAGCTTTCTTT. Protein product: CASSMTVNTEAFF.

This clonotype occurred many times. This chain links TRBV7-9 with TRBJ2-1; D is unclear. V lost 0 bases and J 1 base, leaving 4 bases between the germline ends. Germline CDR1 reads SEHNR; CDR2 reads FQNEAQ (reference sequence). CDR3 length equals 14 residues. CDR3 amino acids: CASSLAGSYNEQFF. The CDR3, as DNA: TGTGCCAGCAGCTTAGCGGGATCCTACAATGAGCAGTTCTTC.

This clonotype has only a few counts. This chain uses TRBV7-8 with TRBJ2-3, with D perhaps TRBD2 (7 bases). The CDR3 extends over 15 amino acids. V was pared by 8 bases and J by 2 bases, with 17 bases between. CDR1 and CDR2 from the germline V gene are SGHVS and FQNEAQ. CDR3 in amino acids: CASHRLAGATDTQYF. The CDR3 DNA reads as TGTGCCAGCCATAGGCTCGCGGGGGCCACAGATACGCAGTATTTT.

This clonotype has a handful of counts. V is TRBV5-6 and J is TRBJ2-7, with D perhaps being TRBD1 or TRBD2 (5 bases each). Trimming removed 4 bases at V and 7 bases at J, with 12 bases between. The germline V gene has CDR1 SGHDT and CDR2 YYEEEE. There are 12 residues in the CDR3. This chain's CDR3 is CASSKGTGEQYV. CDR3 DNA: TGTGCCAGCAGCAAAGGGACGGGGGAGCAGTACGTC.

This clonotype was seen ten or more times. The J gene is TRBJ2-2, the V gene TRBV24-1, with D maybe TRBD1 (6 bases). Germline V gene data show CDR1 as KGHDR and CDR2 as SFDVKD. The CDR3 is 15 residues long. The germline V and J ends were trimmed by 7 bases and 1 base, with 12 bases remaining between them. CDR3 coding DNA: TGTGCCACCAGCAGACCGGGACAGAACACCGGGGAGCTGTTTTTT. It is translated as CATSRPGQNTGELFF.